The 30 T cell receptor beta chains in this list originate from one sample, sequenced in a study of T cells in localized non-small cell lung cancer. The assay was immunoSEQ multiplex PCR, and TCRdb's table has in-frame clones only and misses some. The sample shows tens of thousands of clones, 80% of them seen only once. The sequencing here drew on PBMCs, taken before any cancer treatment. The receptor source for this set is a man aged 35 to 70 with stage II squamous cell lung carcinoma.

V gene TRBV27 combines with J gene TRBJ1-1; no reliable D call. V was cut by 7 bases and J by 3 bases, with 15 bases left in between. In germline, CDR1 is MNHEY, CDR2 SMNVEV (reference sequence). This CDR3 spans 14 amino acids. The CDR3 protein is CASIPLVGYTEAFF. Here the CDR3 DNA reads TGTGCCAGCATCCCCCTGGTAGGATACACTGAAGCTTTCTTT.

This clone was detected only once. The rearrangement joins TRBV6-5 to TRBJ2-7; the match to TRBD2 covers 12 bases. The V and J ends lost 7 bases and 5 bases, in that order; junction bases with no gene match: 6. This CDR3 region has 14 residues. Germline V gives CDR1 MNHEY, CDR2 SVGAGI. The CDR3 bases are TGTGCCAGCAATCGAGGACTAGCGGGAAACGAGCAGTACTTC. It specifies CASNRGLAGNEQYF.

V usage is TRBV7-3 and J usage is TRBJ2-3; 7 positions agree with TRBD2. Germline CDR1 is SGHTA and CDR2 is FQGTGA. The CDR3 totals 14 residues. V trimming: 5 bases; J trimming: 1 base; junction bases outside the gene matches: 3. CDR3 coding DNA: TGTGCCAGCAGCCCCGCGGGAGGCACAGATACGCAGTATTTT. It specifies CASSPAGGTDTQYF.

This chain joins TRBV28 and TRBJ1-2, with a possible D match to TRBD1 (5 bases). Looked up from germline, CDR1 is MDHEN and CDR2 is SYDVKM. This CDR3 region has 12 residues. The V gene lost 4 bases and the J gene lost 8 bases, with 11 bases spanning the gap. The CDR3 DNA sequence: TGTGCCAGCAGTTCAAGACAGAACGGCTACACCTTC. Protein: CASSSRQNGYTF.

The V call is TRBV5-1, the J call TRBJ2-5; D is uncertain. CDR3 size: 13 residues. Between the trimmed V and J ends, which lost 0 bases and 4 bases, there was a span of 7 bases. From germline, CDR1 is SGHRS and CDR2 YFSETQ. This CDR3 is CASSLGSGETQYF. CDR3 nucleotide sequence: TGCGCCAGCAGCTTGGGGAGTGGAGAGACCCAGTACTTC.

This clone was recorded once. This sequence joins TRBV2 and TRBJ1-4, with TRBD1 as a possible D gene (5 bases). The germline V and J ends were trimmed by 6 bases and 5 bases, with 25 bases remaining between them. The V gene's germline CDR1 is SNHLY and CDR2 FYNNEI. This CDR3 comprises 18 residues. DNA of the CDR3: TGTGCCAGCAGAGCCCGTTTCGGGACCCAAGGGCCGAATGAAAAACTGTTTTTT. Amino acid sequence: CASRARFGTQGPNEKLFF. The whole variable domain, remainder taken from reference TRBV2 and TRBJ1-4, is EPEVTQTPSHQVTQMGQEVILRCVPISNHLYFYWYRQILGQKVEFLVSFYNNEISEKSEIFDDQFSVERPDGSNFTLKIRSTKLEDSAMYFCASRARFGTQGPNEKLFFGSGTQLSVL.

Here the CDR3 reads CASSWGGGQRLYNEQFF. The CDR3, as DNA: TGTGCCAGCAGCTGGGGTGGGGGTCAGCGGTTGTACAATGAGCAGTTCTTC. The genes are TRBV11-2 and TRBJ2-1; D possibly uses TRBD1 or TRBD2 (5 bases each). Germline V gene data show CDR1 as SGHAT and CDR2 as FQNNGV. CDR3 length equals 17 residues. V was shortened by 4 bases and J by 4 bases, with 20 bases between the two germline ends.

This clone was seen only once. The chain couples TRBV7-3 to TRBJ2-3; tentatively, D is TRBD1 (6 bases). The ends were cut back, 4 bases at V and 1 base at J, with 15 bases in the middle. CDR3 length: 16 residues. Germline assignment: CDR1 SGHTA and CDR2 FQGTGA. The CDR3 spells CASSSLQGPRTDTQYF. DNA for the CDR3: TGTGCCAGCAGCTCCCTTCAGGGGCCCCGCACAGATACGCAGTATTTT.

This clone was counted only a few times. This chain uses TRBV6-1 with TRBJ1-1; no reliable D call. In germline, CDR1 is MNHNS, CDR2 SASEGT. Trimming removed 2 bases from V and 0 bases from J, with 1 base in between. This CDR3 spans 12 amino acids. CDR3: CASSEMNTEAFF. CDR3 coding DNA: TGTGCCAGCAGTGAAATGAACACTGAAGCTTTCTTT.

This rearrangement joins TRBV9 to TRBJ2-5, with 11 bases matching TRBD2. In germline, CDR1 is SGDLS, CDR2 YYNGEE. V lost 3 bases to trimming and J lost 5 bases; unmatched junction nucleotides: 6. The CDR3 has 15 residues. In nucleotides, the CDR3 is TGTGCCAGCAGCGCCACTAGCGGGAGAGACGAGACCCAGTACTTC. Protein sequence: CASSATSGRDETQYF. The whole variable domain, filled in from reference TRBV9 and TRBJ2-5, reads DSGVTQTPKHLITATGQRVTLRCSPRSGDLSVYWYQQSLDQGLQFLIQYYNGEERAKGNILERFSAQQFPDLHSELNLSSLELGDSALYFCASSATSGRDETQYFGPGTRLLVL.

The CDR3 reads CASGEKSVGTRPDTQYF. The DNA of the CDR3 is TGCGCCAGCGGCGAGAAGTCCGTTGGGACTCGCCCAGATACGCAGTATTTT. This chain links TRBV5-1 with TRBJ2-3; D is perhaps TRBD2 (6 bases). The ends were cut back, 7 bases at V and 4 bases at J, with 25 bases in the middle. The CDR3 totals 17 residues. Per the germline V gene, CDR1 is SGHRS and CDR2 is YFSETQ.

The rearrangement links TRBV12-5 to TRBJ1-2; D uncertain. CDR3 length: 15 residues. Per the germline V gene, CDR1 is LGHNT and CDR2 is FRNRAP. Between the trimmed V and J ends, which lost 6 bases and 0 bases, there was a span of 14 bases. This CDR3 reads CASGNPSATNYGYTF. The CDR3 coding sequence is TGTGCTAGTGGCAACCCCTCGGCCACTAACTATGGCTACACCTTC.

The gene calls are TRBV4-1 and TRBJ1-2; D remains unclear. Per germline, CDR1 MGHRA and CDR2 YSYEKL. With 0 bases removed from V and 6 bases from J, the gap between germline ends came to 14 bases. The CDR3 sequence is 15 residues long. The CDR3 reads CASSQESYSTNGYTF. CDR3 coding DNA: TGCGCCAGCAGCCAAGAGTCTTACAGTACGAATGGCTACACCTTC.

This CDR3 reads CASSSGLRSSYEQYF. The CDR3 DNA reads as TGTGCCAGCAGCTCGGGACTCCGGAGCTCCTACGAGCAGTACTTC. V and J are TRBV5-8 and TRBJ2-7, with a tentative D call TRBD2 (6 bases). This CDR3 has 15 amino acids. The germline V and J ends were trimmed by 3 bases and 0 bases, with 13 bases remaining between them. Germline V lookup: CDR1 SGHTS, CDR2 YDEGEE.

The chain has TRBV19 and TRBJ2-2; D might be TRBD1 (5 bases). Germline-derived CDR1 and CDR2 are LNHDA and SQIVND (reference sequence). The CDR3 spans 16 residues. Trimming took off 4 bases at V and 0 bases at J, with 12 bases between the two ends. CDR3 residues: CASSKTGEPNTGELFF. The CDR3 coding sequence is TGTGCCAGTAGTAAAACAGGAGAACCGAACACCGGGGAGCTGTTTTTT.

A single count supports this clone. V usage is TRBV7-8 and J usage is TRBJ2-5; D is uncertain. Between the trimmed V and J ends, which lost 5 bases and 2 bases, there was a span of 27 bases. This CDR3 contains 19 residues. Germline CDR1 is SGHVS and CDR2 is FQNEAQ. CDR3 DNA: TGTGCCAGCAGCCCAAGTCCCCATCCGACACTCCTTAGGCAAGAGACCCAGTACTTC. Translating gives CASSPSPHPTLLRQETQYF.

In this sample, this clone turned up a few times. The CDR3 protein is CASLTRPGKEQFF. The CDR3 nucleotides read TGTGCCAGCCTTACCAGGCCAGGGAAGGAGCAGTTCTTC. The V and J genes are TRBV18 and TRBJ2-1, with a possible D match to TRBD1 (5 bases). V lost 8 bases and J lost 10, with 18 bases in between. The CDR3 runs 13 residues. Germline V CDR1 and CDR2: KGHSH, LQKENI.

This clone was recorded once. The rearrangement links TRBV9 to TRBJ1-1; D is unresolved. CDR1 and CDR2 (germline): SGDLS, YYNGEE. Trimming left V 4 bases short and J 4 bases short, with 26 bases between. The length of the CDR3 is 18 residues. CDR3 bases: TGTGCCAGCAGCTCCCTAGAAGGCAAACTCGTATCCGGCACTGAAGCTTTCTTT. Translation: CASSSLEGKLVSGTEAFF.

The chain combines TRBV5-5 with TRBJ1-5; possibly TRBD1 for D (6 bases). Germline values: CDR1 SGHKS, CDR2 YYEKEE (reference sequence). The CDR3 totals 15 residues. Trimming took 4 bases from V and 3 from J, leaving 14 bases between them. The CDR3 sequence is CASSASGTFNQPQHF. As DNA, the CDR3 is TGTGCCAGCAGCGCGTCCGGGACATTCAATCAGCCCCAGCATTTT.

The DNA for the CDR3 is TGCGCCAGCAGCCAAGGAGACCACAACTATGGCTACACCTTC. This sequence encodes CASSQGDHNYGYTF. The genes are TRBV4-3 and TRBJ1-2; D is unclear. This CDR3 has 14 residues. Per germline, CDR1 LGHNA and CDR2 YSLEER. Trimming took 1 base from V and 2 from J, leaving 8 bases between them.

The chain has TRBV7-3 and TRBJ2-3, with D possibly being TRBD1 or TRBD2 (5 bases each). V dropped 5 bases and J dropped 0 bases, with 9 bases sitting between them. CDR3 length: 14 residues. Per the germline V gene, CDR1 is SGHTA and CDR2 is FQGTGA. In nucleotides, the CDR3 is TGTGCCAGCAGCCGGGACGGGAGCACAGATACGCAGTATTTT. This sequence encodes CASSRDGSTDTQYF.

The V call is TRBV18, the J call TRBJ1-1; D gene unclear. CDR1 and CDR2 from the germline V gene are KGHSH and LQKENI. The CDR3 length is 14 residues. Deletions cut 0 bases from V and 6 bases from J, with 11 bases between. The CDR3 DNA is TGTGCCAGCTCACCACCATCAGGTTTCGCTGAAGCTTTCTTT. Its protein is CASSPPSGFAEAFF.

The chain is built from TRBV30 and TRBJ2-7, with no clear D. Trimming pared 2 bases from V and 3 bases from J, leaving 11 bases between. The length of the CDR3 is 13 residues. Germline V gives CDR1 GTSNPN, CDR2 SVGIG (reference sequence). CDR3 in DNA: TGTGCCTGGAGTTACATGGACGGCTACGAGCAGTACTTC. It specifies CAWSYMDGYEQYF.

The chain recombines TRBV19 with TRBJ2-3; tentatively, D is TRBD1 (5 bases). Trimming pared 7 bases from V and 2 bases from J, leaving 13 bases between. In germline, CDR1 is LNHDA, CDR2 SQIVND (reference sequence). There are 14 residues in the CDR3. The CDR3 is CASKGPSNTDTQYF. CDR3 nucleotides: TGTGCCAGTAAGGGGCCGTCGAACACAGATACGCAGTATTTT.

The CDR3 spells CASSLRQGHSPLHF. The CDR3 DNA is TGTGCCAGCAGTCTCCGACAGGGGCACTCACCCCTCCACTTT. The chain combines TRBV28 with TRBJ1-6, with 8 nucleotides matching TRBD1. V lost 5 bases and J lost 10; bases outside the gene matches: 7. The CDR3 loop spans 14 amino acids. Germline CDR1 and CDR2: MDHEN and SYDVKM.

This clone has only a few counts. Relative to the germline gene, one junction end is altered; a read error may explain this. The gene calls are TRBV7-8 and TRBJ2-3, with a weak D call TRBD2 (5 bases). CDR3 length: 16 amino acids. CDR1 SGHVS and CDR2 FQNEAQ come from the germline V gene. The chain's CDR3 is CASSVARLPLRDTQYF. The CDR3 DNA is TGTGCCAGCAGCGTAGCGAGGCTACCTCTCAGAGATACGCAGTATTTT.

The V gene is TRBV4-2, the J gene TRBJ2-7, with 13 bases lining up with TRBD2. This CDR3 is 16 amino acids long. The ends lost 4 bases at V and 2 bases at J; junction bases unmatched: 5. The V gene's germline CDR1 is LGHNA and CDR2 YNFKEQ. DNA of the CDR3: TGTGCCAGCAGCCCGGGACTAGCGGGGACCGCCTACGAGCAGTACTTC. As protein: CASSPGLAGTAYEQYF.

V usage is TRBV20-1 and J usage is TRBJ1-2; no definite D call. This CDR3 contains 11 residues. The ends were cut back, 3 bases at V and 8 bases at J, with 10 bases in the middle. Germline V CDR1 and CDR2: DFQATT, SNEGSKA (reference sequence). This CDR3 reads CSARQARGYTF. The CDR3 DNA is TGCAGTGCTAGGCAGGCCCGCGGCTACACCTTC.

The chain carries TRBV4-1 and TRBJ1-1; D is undetermined. CDR3 length equals 15 residues. V lost 0 bases and J lost 1, with 9 bases in between. Germline values: CDR1 MGHRA, CDR2 YSYEKL. The CDR3 region is CASSQDEISNTEAFF. In nucleotides, the CDR3 is TGCGCCAGCAGCCAAGATGAGATCTCGAACACTGAAGCTTTCTTT.

The DNA for the CDR3 is TGTGCCACCTTGGACGGAAGCAATCAGCCCCAGCATTTT. This encodes CATLDGSNQPQHF. The V call is TRBV19, the J call TRBJ1-5; no clear D. CDR1 is LNHDA and CDR2 is SQIVND in the germline V gene (reference sequence). Trimming pared 10 bases from V and 1 base from J, leaving 11 bases between. The CDR3 is 13 amino acids.